This T cell receptor (beta chain) was retrieved from a study of T cell responses to AZD1222 COVID-19 vaccine. Study outcomes and limitations: Only a handful of individuals given AZD1222 were seropositive at baseline. Among the donors, most were white British and more were female, and clonal diversity was possibly underestimated. Per reports, nearly half of all spike-specific TCRs target regions that are unmutated in variants. Receipt of two AZD1222 doses was followed by a rise in Spike-specific TCR breadth and depth.

For this clone: What it recognizes is unknown.

Germline loops: CDR1 LNHDA, CDR2 SQIVND (reference sequence). There are 15 residues in the CDR3. Trimming removed 4 bases at V and 2 bases at J, with 15 bases between. Profiled with immunoSEQ multiplex PCR; TCRdb holds only in-frame clones, not every one. The sample yields about 84,000 clones, about 85% seen once. The sequence was obtained from an adult in good health. The chain has TRBV19 and TRBJ2-7; perhaps TRBD1 as D (6 bases). The material sequenced was peripheral blood, taken on day 0 of AZD1222 vaccination. This CDR3 reads CASSKQTGGTYEQYF. CDR3 DNA: TGTGCCAGTAGTAAACAGACAGGAGGCACCTACGAGCAGTACTTC.